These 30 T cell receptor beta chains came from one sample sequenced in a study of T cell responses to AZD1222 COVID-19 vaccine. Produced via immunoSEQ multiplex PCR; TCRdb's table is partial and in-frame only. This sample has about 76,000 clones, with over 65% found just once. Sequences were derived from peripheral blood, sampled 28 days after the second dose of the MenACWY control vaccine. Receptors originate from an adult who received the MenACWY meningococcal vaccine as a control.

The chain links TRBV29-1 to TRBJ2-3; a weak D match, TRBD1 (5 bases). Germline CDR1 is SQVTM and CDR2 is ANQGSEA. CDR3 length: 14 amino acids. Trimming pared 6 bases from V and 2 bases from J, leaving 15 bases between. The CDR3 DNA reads TGCAGCGTGGCCGACAGTGGGATCACAGATACGCAGTATTTT. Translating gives CSVADSGITDTQYF.

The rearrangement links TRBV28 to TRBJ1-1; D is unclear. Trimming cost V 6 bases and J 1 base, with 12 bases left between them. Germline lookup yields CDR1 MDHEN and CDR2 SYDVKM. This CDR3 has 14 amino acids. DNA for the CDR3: TGTGCCAGCAGCCCCGTAATGGAGAACACTGAAGCTTTCTTT. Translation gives CASSPVMENTEAFF.

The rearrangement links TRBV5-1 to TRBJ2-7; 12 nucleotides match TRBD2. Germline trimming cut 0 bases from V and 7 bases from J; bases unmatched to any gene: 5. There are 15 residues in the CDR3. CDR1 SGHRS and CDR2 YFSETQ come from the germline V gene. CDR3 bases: TGCGCCAGCAGCTTGGAGCCTAGCGGGAGGGAAGAGCAGTACTTC. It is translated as CASSLEPSGREEQYF.

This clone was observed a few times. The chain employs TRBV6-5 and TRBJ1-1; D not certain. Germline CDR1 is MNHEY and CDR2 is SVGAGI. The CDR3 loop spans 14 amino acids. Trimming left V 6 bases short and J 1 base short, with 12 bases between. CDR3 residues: CASRVVIGNTEAFF. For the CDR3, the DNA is TGTGCCAGCAGAGTGGTAATCGGGAACACTGAAGCTTTCTTT.

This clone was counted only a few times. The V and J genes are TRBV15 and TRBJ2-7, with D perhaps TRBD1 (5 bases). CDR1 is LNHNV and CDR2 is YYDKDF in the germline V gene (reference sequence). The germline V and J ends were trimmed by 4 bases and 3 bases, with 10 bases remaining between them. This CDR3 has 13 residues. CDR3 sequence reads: CATSKGRDYEQYF. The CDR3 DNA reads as TGTGCCACCAGCAAGGGCAGGGACTACGAGCAGTACTTC.

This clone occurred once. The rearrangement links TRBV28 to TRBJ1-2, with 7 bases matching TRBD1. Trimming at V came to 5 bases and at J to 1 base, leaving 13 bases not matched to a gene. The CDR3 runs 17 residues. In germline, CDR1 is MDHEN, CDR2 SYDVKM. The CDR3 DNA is TGTGCCAGCAGTAACACTCACGGGACAGAACTTAACTATGGCTACACCTTC. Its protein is CASSNTHGTELNYGYTF.

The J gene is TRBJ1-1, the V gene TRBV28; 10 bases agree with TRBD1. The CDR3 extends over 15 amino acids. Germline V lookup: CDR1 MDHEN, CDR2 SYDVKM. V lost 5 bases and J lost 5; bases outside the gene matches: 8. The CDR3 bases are TGTGCCAGCAGTCTGCGACAGGGGGCGAGGACTGAAGCTTTCTTT. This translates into CASSLRQGARTEAFF.

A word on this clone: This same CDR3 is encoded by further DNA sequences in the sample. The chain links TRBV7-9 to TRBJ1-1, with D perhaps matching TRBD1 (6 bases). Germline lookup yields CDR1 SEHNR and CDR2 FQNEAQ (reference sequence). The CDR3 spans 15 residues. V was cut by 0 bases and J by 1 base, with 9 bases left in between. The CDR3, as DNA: TGTGCCAGCAGCTTAGCGGGGGGGCCGAACACTGAAGCTTTCTTT. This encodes CASSLAGGPNTEAFF.

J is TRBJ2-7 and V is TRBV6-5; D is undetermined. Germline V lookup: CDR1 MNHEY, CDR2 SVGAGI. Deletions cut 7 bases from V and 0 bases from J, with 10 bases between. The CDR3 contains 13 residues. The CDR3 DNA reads TGTGCCAGCACGCCAGGCAGCTCCTACGAGCAGTACTTC. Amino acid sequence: CASTPGSSYEQYF.

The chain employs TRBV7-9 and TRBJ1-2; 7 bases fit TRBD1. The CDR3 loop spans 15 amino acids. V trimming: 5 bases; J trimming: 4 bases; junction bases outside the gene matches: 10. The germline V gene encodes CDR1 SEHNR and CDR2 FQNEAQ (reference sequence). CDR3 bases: TGTGCCAGCAGCCGAACGACAGGGTCCGTCTATGGCTACACCTTC. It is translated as CASSRTTGSVYGYTF.

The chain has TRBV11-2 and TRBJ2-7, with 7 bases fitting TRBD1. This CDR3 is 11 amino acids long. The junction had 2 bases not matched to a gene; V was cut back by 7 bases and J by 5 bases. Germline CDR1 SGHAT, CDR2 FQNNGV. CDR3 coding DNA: TGTGCCAGCACTACAGGGGACGAGCAGTACTTC. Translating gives CASTTGDEQYF.

CDR3 in amino acids: CASSPGQGESPLHF. The CDR3 nucleotides are TGTGCCAGCAGTCCGGGACAGGGTGAATCACCCCTCCACTTT. The chain is built from TRBV6-5 and TRBJ1-6, with 9 bases matching TRBD1. The germline V gene encodes CDR1 MNHEY and CDR2 SVGAGI. The junction had 6 bases not matched to a gene; V was cut back by 5 bases and J by 10 bases. This CDR3 comprises 14 residues.

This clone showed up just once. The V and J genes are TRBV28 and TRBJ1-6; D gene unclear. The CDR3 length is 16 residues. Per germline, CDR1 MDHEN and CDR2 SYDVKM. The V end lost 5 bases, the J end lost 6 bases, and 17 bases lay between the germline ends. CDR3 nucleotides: TGTGCCAGCAGTGCTCCGGGAGGACGTTCTAATTCACCCCTCCACTTT. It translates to CASSAPGGRSNSPLHF.

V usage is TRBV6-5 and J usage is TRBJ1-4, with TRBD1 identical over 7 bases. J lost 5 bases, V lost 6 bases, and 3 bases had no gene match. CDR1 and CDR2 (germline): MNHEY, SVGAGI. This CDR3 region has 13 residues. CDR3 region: CASRPGQNEKLFF. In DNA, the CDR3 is TGTGCCAGCAGACCGGGACAGAATGAAAAACTGTTTTTT.

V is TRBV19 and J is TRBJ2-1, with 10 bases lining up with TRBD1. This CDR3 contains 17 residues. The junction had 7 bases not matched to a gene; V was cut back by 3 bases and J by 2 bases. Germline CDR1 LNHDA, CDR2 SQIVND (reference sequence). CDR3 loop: CASSISGTGAPYNEQFF. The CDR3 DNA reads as TGTGCCAGTAGTATTTCCGGGACAGGGGCCCCCTACAATGAGCAGTTCTTC.

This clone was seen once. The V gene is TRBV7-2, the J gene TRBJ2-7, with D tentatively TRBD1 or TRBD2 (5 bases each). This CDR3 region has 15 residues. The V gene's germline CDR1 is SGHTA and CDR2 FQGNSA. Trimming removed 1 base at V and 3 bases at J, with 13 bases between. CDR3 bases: TGTGCCAGCAGCTTAGTGTGGGAGACAGACTACGAGCAGTACTTC. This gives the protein CASSLVWETDYEQYF.

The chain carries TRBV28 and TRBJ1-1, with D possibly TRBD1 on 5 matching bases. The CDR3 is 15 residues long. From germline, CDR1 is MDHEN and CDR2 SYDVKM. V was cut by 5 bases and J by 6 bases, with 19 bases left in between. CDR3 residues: CASSDRRRRGPEAFF. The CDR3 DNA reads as TGTGCCAGCAGTGACAGACGGCGACGGGGCCCTGAAGCTTTCTTT.

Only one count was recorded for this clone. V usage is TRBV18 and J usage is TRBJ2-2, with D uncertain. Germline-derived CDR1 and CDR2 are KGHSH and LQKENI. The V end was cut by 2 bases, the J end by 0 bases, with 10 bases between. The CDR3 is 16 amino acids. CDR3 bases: TGTGCCAGCTCACCATTACTATTCGCGAACACCGGGGAGCTGTTTTTT. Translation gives CASSPLLFANTGELFF.

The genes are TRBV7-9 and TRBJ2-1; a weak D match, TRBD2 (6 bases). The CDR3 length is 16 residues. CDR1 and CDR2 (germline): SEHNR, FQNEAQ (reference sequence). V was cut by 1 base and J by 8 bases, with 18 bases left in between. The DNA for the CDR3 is TGTGCCAGCAGCTTAGGATCAGGACTAAAGCACGATGAGCAGTTCTTC. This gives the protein CASSLGSGLKHDEQFF.

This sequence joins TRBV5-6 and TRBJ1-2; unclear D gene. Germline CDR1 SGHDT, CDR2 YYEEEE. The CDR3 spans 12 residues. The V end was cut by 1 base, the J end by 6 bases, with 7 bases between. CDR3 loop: CASSLSVDGYTF. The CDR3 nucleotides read TGTGCCAGCAGCTTGTCGGTCGATGGCTACACCTTC.

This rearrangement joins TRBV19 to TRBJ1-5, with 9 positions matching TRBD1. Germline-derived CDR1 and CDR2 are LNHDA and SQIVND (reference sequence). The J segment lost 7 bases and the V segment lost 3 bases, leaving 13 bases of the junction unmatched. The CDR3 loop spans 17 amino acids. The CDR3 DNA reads TGTGCCAGTAGTATTCGCCCGGACAGGGGCGAAACCCAGCCCCAGCATTTT. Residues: CASSIRPDRGETQPQHF.

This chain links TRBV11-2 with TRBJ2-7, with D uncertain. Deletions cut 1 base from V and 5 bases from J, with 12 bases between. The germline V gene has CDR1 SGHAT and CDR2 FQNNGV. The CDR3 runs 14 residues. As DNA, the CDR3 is TGTGCCAGCAGCTTAGTGGCCTCTGGGCACGAGCAGTACTTC. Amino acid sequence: CASSLVASGHEQYF.

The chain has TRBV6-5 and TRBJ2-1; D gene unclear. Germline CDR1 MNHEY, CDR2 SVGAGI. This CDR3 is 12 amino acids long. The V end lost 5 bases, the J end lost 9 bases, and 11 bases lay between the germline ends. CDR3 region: CASSPRTGEQFF. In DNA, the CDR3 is TGTGCCAGCAGTCCCCGGACGGGTGAGCAGTTCTTC.

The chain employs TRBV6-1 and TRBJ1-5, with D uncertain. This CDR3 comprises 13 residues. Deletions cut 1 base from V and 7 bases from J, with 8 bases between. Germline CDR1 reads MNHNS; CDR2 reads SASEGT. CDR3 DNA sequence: TGTGCCAGCAGTGAAGGGATGGGCCAGCCCCAGCATTTT. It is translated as CASSEGMGQPQHF.

CDR3 residues: CASSLDGRGGSPLHF. In nucleotides, the CDR3 is TGCGCCAGCAGCTTGGACGGCAGGGGTGGCTCACCCCTCCACTTT. This chain connects TRBV5-1 to TRBJ1-6; TRBD1 is a possible D gene (6 bases). V was clipped by 0 bases and J by 10 bases, with 14 bases between them. The V gene's germline CDR1 is SGHRS and CDR2 YFSETQ. The CDR3 is 15 amino acids.

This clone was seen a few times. CDR3 nucleotides: TGCGCCAGCAGCCCCCCGGGGGGCACAGATACGCAGTATTTT. The encoded protein is CASSPPGGTDTQYF. The rearrangement links TRBV5-1 to TRBJ2-3; D possibly corresponds to TRBD2 (6 bases). Germline CDR1 and CDR2: SGHRS and YFSETQ. The ends were cut back, 4 bases at V and 1 base at J, with 10 bases in the middle. The CDR3 is 14 amino acids.

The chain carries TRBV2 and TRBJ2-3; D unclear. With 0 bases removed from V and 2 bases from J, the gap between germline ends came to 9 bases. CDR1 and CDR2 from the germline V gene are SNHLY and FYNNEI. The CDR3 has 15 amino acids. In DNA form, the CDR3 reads TGTGCCAGCAGTGAAGCGTTGGGCTTCACAGATACGCAGTATTTT. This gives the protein CASSEALGFTDTQYF.

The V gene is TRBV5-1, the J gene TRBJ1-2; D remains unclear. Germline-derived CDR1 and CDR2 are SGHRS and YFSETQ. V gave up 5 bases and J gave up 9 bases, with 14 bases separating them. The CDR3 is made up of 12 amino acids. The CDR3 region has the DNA TGCGCCAGCAGGGTACTCGGGCAGAGCTACACCTTC. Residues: CASRVLGQSYTF.

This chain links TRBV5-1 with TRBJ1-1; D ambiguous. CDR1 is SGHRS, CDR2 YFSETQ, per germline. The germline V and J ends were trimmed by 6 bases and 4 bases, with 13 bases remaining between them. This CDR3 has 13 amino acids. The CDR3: CASTSLMGTEAFF. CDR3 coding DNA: TGCGCCAGCACCTCTTTAATGGGCACTGAAGCTTTCTTT.

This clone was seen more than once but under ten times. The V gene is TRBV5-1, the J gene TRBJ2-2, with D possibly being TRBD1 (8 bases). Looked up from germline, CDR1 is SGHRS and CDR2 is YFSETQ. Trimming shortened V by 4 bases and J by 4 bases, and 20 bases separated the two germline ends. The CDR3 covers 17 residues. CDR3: CASSPIGQGGSTGELFF. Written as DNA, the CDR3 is TGCGCCAGCAGCCCCATTGGACAGGGCGGGAGCACCGGGGAGCTGTTTTTT.